The 2 T cell receptor beta chains presented below share a single source sample, sequenced in a study of blood T cell repertoires in COVID-19. Produced via immunoSEQ multiplex PCR; TCRdb's table is partial and in-frame only. The repertoire holds 260,000 or so clones, roughly 80% seen once, with less than 4% in the top ten. Sequenced input: PBMCs or T cells enriched from blood (not recorded which). The receptors derive from a woman in her thirties or forties who had been exposed to COVID-19.

The chain couples TRBV6-5 to TRBJ2-3; D is undetermined. Between the trimmed V and J ends, which lost 0 bases and 0 bases, there was a span of 7 bases. The CDR3 length is 15 residues. Germline V gene lookup returns CDR1 MNHEY and CDR2 SVGAGI. The CDR3 DNA follows: TGTGCCAGCAGTTACTCGAGGCATAGCACAGATACGCAGTATTTT. The encoded protein is CASSYSRHSTDTQYF.

V gene TRBV7-2 combines with J gene TRBJ2-7; D possibly corresponds to TRBD1 (5 bases). Trimming took 2 bases from V and 3 from J, leaving 11 bases between them. Germline CDR1 SGHTA, CDR2 FQGNSA. The CDR3 sequence is 14 residues long. The CDR3 bases are TGTGCCAGCAGCTTACATCAGGGTGGCTACGAGCAGTACTTC. Residues: CASSLHQGGYEQYF.